These 13 T cell receptor beta chains were sequenced from one sample in a study of blood T cells in healthy people across ages. Next came a second PCR, run for about 6 to 12 cycles, which used a sample-barcoded 5' primer along with a J-beta primer mix. MiXCR, run by TCRdb on the 5' RACE reads, gives a single entry per CDR3 protein. Of hundreds of thousands of distinct CDR3 sequences in the sample, 52% were seen once. The source material was blood. The receptors here all came from a woman older than 75 in good health.

This clonotype was detected only once. V gene TRBV20-1 combines with J gene TRBJ2-5, with D unresolved. This CDR3 has 14 residues. Trimming took off 1 base at V and 3 bases at J, with 12 bases between the two ends. Germline V lookup: CDR1 DFQATT, CDR2 SNEGSKA (reference sequence). The CDR3 DNA is TGCAGTGCTAGAGCAGACGGCAACGAAGAGACCCAGTACTTC. Translated, it gives CSARADGNEETQYF.

The chain uses TRBV2 and TRBJ1-4, with 7 bases lining up with TRBD1. V lost 6 bases to trimming and J lost 6 bases; unmatched junction nucleotides: 7. The V gene's germline CDR1 is SNHLY and CDR2 FYNNEI. This CDR3 spans 14 amino acids. CDR3 protein: CASSEGALDEKLFF. The CDR3 nucleotides are TGTGCCAGCAGCGAGGGGGCCCTGGATGAAAAACTGTTTTTT.

This clonotype showed up many times. The V call is TRBV6-1, the J call TRBJ1-2, with D hard to call. Germline-derived CDR1 and CDR2 are MNHNS and SASEGT. CDR3 length equals 10 residues. V lost 6 bases, J lost 6 bases, and 5 bases lay in between. Written as DNA, the CDR3 is TGTGCCAGCAGGGACCATGGCTACACCTTC. Its protein product is CASRDHGYTF.

This clonotype was counted once. The chain is built from TRBV2 and TRBJ2-2; 7 bases line up with TRBD1. The length of the CDR3 is 14 residues. CDR1 is SNHLY and CDR2 is FYNNEI in the germline V gene. V trimming: 7 bases; J trimming: 2 bases; junction bases outside the gene matches: 4. The CDR3 sequence: CASKGTVNTGELFF. In DNA, the CDR3 is TGTGCCAGCAAGGGGACAGTCAACACCGGGGAGCTGTTTTTT.

CDR3 DNA: TGCAGCGCGCCCGCGCAGGAGACCCAGTTCTTC. Translation: CSAPAQETQFF. This sequence joins TRBV29-1 and TRBJ2-1; unclear D gene. V lost 7 bases and J 13 bases, leaving 17 bases between the germline ends. Germline assignment: CDR1 SQVTM and CDR2 ANQGSEA. The CDR3 is made up of 11 amino acids.

The chain carries TRBV4-1 and TRBJ2-7, with 8 bases that match TRBD2. The germline V gene encodes CDR1 MGHRA and CDR2 YSYEKL. V was clipped by 4 bases and J by 6 bases; unmatched bases: 11. The CDR3 has 15 amino acids. CDR3 region: CASSPSGTRSLEQYF. The CDR3 coding sequence is TGCGCCAGCAGCCCTTCCGGGACTAGGTCTCTCGAGCAGTACTTC.

This clonotype was detected only once. The chain has TRBV7-2 and TRBJ1-2; 8 positions agree with TRBD1. V was pared by 5 bases and J by 5 bases, with 10 bases of the junction left unmatched. CDR1 and CDR2 from the germline V gene are SGHTA and FQGNSA. CDR3 length: 15 amino acids. This CDR3 is CASSLIPDRAYGYTF. The CDR3, as DNA: TGTGCCAGCAGCCTCATACCGGACAGGGCTTATGGCTACACCTTC.

This chain connects TRBV5-6 to TRBJ2-7; the D gene is possibly TRBD1 (5 bases). Trimming shortened V by 3 bases and J by 3 bases, and 13 bases separated the two germline ends. The CDR3 contains 14 residues. Germline V gives CDR1 SGHDT, CDR2 YYEEEE. The chain's CDR3 is CASSWGSSGYEQYF. CDR3 bases: TGTGCCAGCAGCTGGGGCAGTTCGGGCTACGAGCAGTACTTC. Variable domain in full (rest from reference TRBV5-6 and TRBJ2-7): DAGVTQSPTHLIKTRGQQVTLRCSPKSGHDTVSWYQQALGQGPQFIFQYYEEEERQRGNFPDRFSGHQFPNYSSELNVNALLLGDSALYLCASSWGSSGYEQYFGPGTRLTVT.

This clonotype was picked up a small number of times. This rearrangement joins TRBV7-9 to TRBJ2-2; D is possibly TRBD2 (5 bases). The ends were cut back, 1 base at V and 10 bases at J, with 10 bases in the middle. The CDR3 has 13 amino acids. The V gene's germline CDR1 is SEHNR and CDR2 FQNEAQ (reference sequence). In DNA, the CDR3 is TGTGCCAGCAGCTTAGGGCTAGCAGAGGAGCTGTTTTTT. Protein: CASSLGLAEELFF.

The rearrangement links TRBV5-1 to TRBJ2-2, with TRBD2 matching over 11 bases. The CDR3 has 16 amino acids. After removal of 3 bases from V and 2 bases from J, the junction contained 3 bases not matched to a gene. Per germline, CDR1 SGHRS and CDR2 YFSETQ. CDR3 protein: CASSSSGGINTGELFF. CDR3 nucleotides: TGCGCCAGCAGCTCTAGCGGGGGGATAAACACCGGGGAGCTGTTTTTT.

A remark on this clonotype: A much larger clone differs from this one at a single base, so this may be a read error. The DNA for the CDR3 is TGCTGCGTTGGGACGGACAGGGCTAACTATGGCTACACCTTC. Translating it yields CCVGTDRANYGYTF. The rearrangement uses TRBV29-1 and TRBJ1-2; 8 bases align to TRBD1. This CDR3 is 14 amino acids long. The germline CDR1 and CDR2 sequences are SQVTM and ANQGSEA.

In DNA form, the CDR3 reads TGTGCCAGCAGTTTACCTTCTAACTATGGCTACACCTTC. It codes for CASSLPSNYGYTF. The V and J genes are TRBV12-3 or TRBV12-4 and TRBJ1-2; D uncertain. V gave up 2 bases and J gave up 0 bases, with 4 bases separating them. This CDR3 comprises 13 residues.

The table lists this clonotype with many counts. The chain carries TRBV21-1 and TRBJ2-5. TRBV21-1 is labeled a pseudogene. This CDR3 is built from 12 residues. CDR3 sequence (DNA): TGTGCCAGCAGCAGATATCAAGAGACCCAGTACTTC. This translates into CASSRYQETQYF.